These 28 T cell receptor beta chains share one sample of origin, sequenced in a study of blood T cells in healthy people across ages. The authors ran a second PCR of 7 to 11 cycles using a sample-barcoded 5' primer and a J-beta primer mix. MiXCR, run by TCRdb on the 5' RACE reads, gives a single entry per CDR3 protein. The table has 1,500,000 or so distinct CDR3 sequences, roughly 43% seen once. The material sequenced was blood. These receptors were obtained from a woman under 30 in good health.

The chain joins TRBV20-1 to TRBJ2-1; no reliable D call. Germline-derived CDR1 and CDR2 are DFQATT and SNEGSKA (reference sequence). This CDR3 spans 12 amino acids. V dropped 6 bases and J dropped 5 bases, with 11 bases sitting between them. This chain's CDR3 is CSARTTNNEQFF. The CDR3 DNA reads TGCAGTGCCCGCACTACGAACAATGAGCAGTTCTTC.

The chain links TRBV25-1 to TRBJ2-1; 16 bases line up with TRBD2. CDR3 length: 19 amino acids. Unmatched junction bases numbered 7, after V lost 3 bases and J lost 2 bases. Germline loops: CDR1 MGHDK, CDR2 SYGVNS. The CDR3 region is CASSEPGLAGGTTYNEQFF. Written as DNA, the CDR3 is TGTGCCAGCAGTGAGCCGGGACTAGCGGGGGGGACTACCTACAATGAGCAGTTCTTC. The full variable domain, rest sourced from reference TRBV25-1 and TRBJ2-1, is EADIYQTPRYLVIGTGKKITLECSQTMGHDKMYWYQQDPGMELHLIHYSYGVNSTEKGDLSSESTVSRIRTEHFPLTLESARPSHTSQYLCASSEPGLAGGTTYNEQFFGPGTRLTVL.

This chain uses TRBV12-3 or TRBV12-4 with TRBJ2-5, with D perhaps TRBD1 (6 bases). This CDR3 contains 14 residues. Trimming pared 3 bases from V and 4 bases from J, leaving 12 bases between. Here the CDR3 DNA reads TGTGCCAGCAGTTTGGCAGGGACACCAGAGACCCAGTACTTC. Translating gives CASSLAGTPETQYF.

The V call is TRBV20-1, the J call TRBJ1-4; no definite D call. The CDR3 loop spans 13 amino acids. Germline CDR1 reads DFQATT; CDR2 reads SNEGSKA (reference sequence). V was cut by 6 bases and J by 7 bases, with 15 bases left in between. For the CDR3, the DNA is TGCAGTGCCCAGGACCCGTTGGGTGAAAAACTGTTTTTT. Residues: CSAQDPLGEKLFF.

This clonotype was seen only a few times. The J gene is TRBJ2-5, the V gene TRBV4-3; the match to TRBD2 covers 13 bases. The DNA end is a closer match to TRBJ2-7, so the J assignment may be wrong. The germline V gene has CDR1 LGHNA and CDR2 YSLEER. CDR3 length: 15 amino acids. The CDR3 DNA reads as TGCGCCAGCAGCCAAGCGACTAGCGGGGGGTACGAGCAGTACTTC. Its protein is CASSQATSGGYEQYF.

This clonotype has a single count. One end of the junction varies from germline; a read error may be responsible. The V gene is TRBV5-5, the J gene TRBJ2-3; D perhaps matches TRBD2 (6 bases). Looked up from germline, CDR1 is SGHKS and CDR2 is YYEKEE (reference sequence). The CDR3 sequence is 16 residues long. The CDR3 DNA reads as TGTGCCAGCAGCGTACCTAGCGTCTTGCGCACAGGTACGCAGTATTTT. It specifies CASSVPSVLRTGTQYF. The complete variable domain, with remaining parts taken from reference TRBV5-5 and TRBJ2-3, reads DAGVTQSPTHLIKTRGQQVTLRCSPISGHKSVSWYQQVLGQGPQFIFQYYEKEERGRGNFPDRFSARQFPNYSSELNVNALLLGDSALYLCASSVPSVLRTGTQYFGPGTRLTVL.

The chain couples TRBV4-3 to TRBJ2-4, with D perhaps TRBD2 (5 bases). The CDR3 runs 13 residues. CDR1 is LGHNA, CDR2 YSLEER, per germline. V was pared by 5 bases and J by 8 bases, with 13 bases between. CDR3 DNA: TGCGCCAGCAGCGTTGAGGGTGTGGACATTCAGTACTTC. It encodes CASSVEGVDIQYF.

This clonotype has just a few counts. The chain has TRBV24-1 and TRBJ2-3; D is undetermined. V lost 0 bases to trimming and J lost 6 bases, with 6 bases between them. The CDR3 has 13 residues. Per the germline V gene, CDR1 is KGHDR and CDR2 is SFDVKD. CDR3 protein: CATSDLMGDTQYF. CDR3 DNA: TGTGCCACCAGTGATTTGATGGGGGATACGCAGTATTTT.

This clonotype was counted between two and nine times. The rearrangement joins TRBV6-1 to TRBJ2-7, with a tentative D call TRBD1 (6 bases). V lost 7 bases, J lost 3 bases, and 10 bases lay in between. Germline lookup yields CDR1 MNHNS and CDR2 SASEGT. There are 12 residues in the CDR3. Written as DNA, the CDR3 is TGTGCCAGCATGACAGGAATCTACGAGCAGTACTTC. Amino acids: CASMTGIYEQYF.

The gene calls are TRBV7-8 and TRBJ2-7, with 7 nucleotides matching TRBD2. CDR1 SGHVS and CDR2 FQNEAQ come from the germline V gene. V shed 1 base and J 3 bases; nucleotides not matched to a gene: 9. CDR3 length: 16 residues. The CDR3 region has the DNA TGTGCCAGCAGCTTAGAGGGGCTAGCGGCGATCTACGAGCAGTACTTC. This gives the protein CASSLEGLAAIYEQYF.

This clonotype was counted only a few times. This chain uses TRBV20-1 with TRBJ2-7, with D possibly being TRBD1 (6 bases). From germline, CDR1 is DFQATT and CDR2 SNEGSKA (reference sequence). The CDR3 is 12 amino acids. Trimming pared 5 bases from V and 4 bases from J, leaving 12 bases between. DNA of the CDR3: TGCAGTGCTCATAAACAGGGTTACGAGCAGTACTTC. Protein: CSAHKQGYEQYF.

The V and J genes are TRBV28 and TRBJ2-4, with D hard to call. The better agreement between TRBJ2-7 and the DNA end casts doubt on the J call. The CDR3 length is 16 residues. Germline loops: CDR1 MDHEN, CDR2 SYDVKM. This CDR3 is CASSPRPVLPYYEQYF. CDR3 bases: TGTGCCAGCAGTCCCCGTCCCGTTTTGCCTTACTACGAGCAGTACTTC.

The V gene is TRBV7-9, the J gene TRBJ1-2; TRBD1 is a possible D gene (5 bases). V was trimmed by 2 bases and J by 2 bases, leaving 15 bases between them. The CDR3 runs 16 residues. The germline V gene has CDR1 SEHNR and CDR2 FQNEAQ (reference sequence). DNA for the CDR3: TGTGCCAGCAGCTTACTGCGGGGCCGGCAAAACTATGGCTACACCTTC. It codes for CASSLLRGRQNYGYTF.

A few counts support this clonotype. V gene TRBV24-1 combines with J gene TRBJ2-3; TRBD1 matches at 9 bases. J gave up 0 bases and V 5 bases, and 5 bases lay outside the gene matches. The length of the CDR3 is 16 residues. CDR1 and CDR2 from the germline V gene are KGHDR and SFDVKD. In DNA form, the CDR3 reads TGTGCCACCAGTGGACCGGGACAGGGCAGCACAGATACGCAGTATTTT. It yields the protein CATSGPGQGSTDTQYF.

This clonotype was recorded a few times. The chain joins TRBV2 to TRBJ2-7; 12 bases match TRBD2. The length of the CDR3 is 17 residues. Germline CDR1 is SNHLY and CDR2 is FYNNEI. V lost 5 bases and J lost 3; bases outside the gene matches: 11. CDR3 nucleotides: TGTGCCAGCAGTCACTCCAGGACTAGCGGGAAGTTCTACGAGCAGTACTTC. Its protein is CASSHSRTSGKFYEQYF.

This rearrangement joins TRBV4-3 to TRBJ2-5; 9 bases map to TRBD2. With the DNA end fitting TRBJ2-7 better, the J assignment may be wrong. Germline loops: CDR1 LGHNA, CDR2 YSLEER. This CDR3 spans 16 amino acids. The CDR3 bases are TGCGCCAGCAGCCAAGATTTGCTAGCGGGGCCTAACGAGCAGTACTTC. Protein: CASSQDLLAGPNEQYF.

CDR3 amino acids: CASSLPRAGANVLTF. In nucleotides, the CDR3 is TGTGCCAGCAGCTTACCCAGGGCTGGGGCCAACGTCCTGACTTTC. This chain links TRBV13 with TRBJ2-6; the D gene is possibly TRBD1 (5 bases). The CDR3 is 15 residues long. Germline V gives CDR1 PRHDT, CDR2 FYEKMQ (reference sequence). The V gene lost 2 bases and the J gene lost 2 bases, with 7 bases spanning the gap.

The genes are TRBV28 and TRBJ1-4, with D unclear. Germline V gene data show CDR1 as MDHEN and CDR2 as SYDVKM. The CDR3 runs 15 residues. V lost 8 bases, J lost 0 bases, and 13 bases lay in between. This chain's CDR3 is CASLRGLATNEKLFF. The CDR3 bases are TGTGCCAGCCTGAGAGGACTTGCAACTAATGAAAAACTGTTTTTT.

The chain carries TRBV4-1 and TRBJ2-1, with D perhaps matching TRBD2 (6 bases). This CDR3 spans 17 amino acids. Germline V gene data show CDR1 as MGHRA and CDR2 as YSYEKL. V lost 3 bases and J lost 0, with 15 bases in between. The CDR3 loop is CASSQGWGESSYNEQFF. CDR3 nucleotide sequence: TGCGCCAGCAGCCAGGGGTGGGGGGAGAGCTCCTACAATGAGCAGTTCTTC.

V usage is TRBV4-2 and J usage is TRBJ2-3; 7 bases fit TRBD1. V trimming: 5 bases; J trimming: 4 bases; junction bases outside the gene matches: 9. Per germline, CDR1 LGHNA and CDR2 YNFKEQ. This CDR3 has 15 amino acids. CDR3 protein: CASSGSGQNADTQYF. The CDR3 DNA reads as TGTGCCAGCAGCGGATCGGGACAGAACGCAGATACGCAGTATTTT.

The chain couples TRBV6-5 to TRBJ2-5; TRBD1 aligns across 8 bases. Germline V gene lookup returns CDR1 MNHEY and CDR2 SVGAGI. The J segment lost 11 bases and the V segment lost 2 bases, leaving 22 bases of the junction unmatched. The length of the CDR3 is 18 residues. The CDR3 reads CASSYDPVTGANHNEQYF. DNA of the CDR3: TGTGCCAGCAGTTACGATCCCGTGACAGGGGCCAACCACAATGAGCAGTACTTC.

The J gene is TRBJ2-5, the V gene TRBV24-1; perhaps TRBD2 as D (5 bases). Germline V gene sequence: CDR1 KGHDR, CDR2 SFDVKD. Trimming took off 4 bases at V and 1 base at J, with 15 bases between the two ends. The CDR3 has 16 residues. CDR3 DNA: TGTGCCACCAGTGAGTTCGCTAGCTGGGGCCAAGAGACCCAGTACTTC. This gives the protein CATSEFASWGQETQYF.

This clonotype was seen more than once but under ten times. This chain links TRBV6-6 with TRBJ2-7; the match to TRBD1 covers 8 bases. From germline, CDR1 is MNHNY and CDR2 SVGAGI (reference sequence). This CDR3 spans 15 amino acids. The V and J ends lost 7 bases and 0 bases, in that order; junction bases with no gene match: 8. CDR3 nucleotide sequence: TGTGCCAGCATCCTATCCGGGACAGGCTCCTACGAGCAGTACTTC. Translation gives CASILSGTGSYEQYF.

There are many counts of this clonotype. The genes are TRBV11-2 and TRBJ2-3, with D hard to call. V lost 10 bases and J lost 2, with 16 bases in between. CDR1 SGHAT and CDR2 FQNNGV come from the germline V gene. This CDR3 has 14 residues. The CDR3 coding sequence is TGTGCCACTTCTTTACTACCGAACACAGATACGCAGTATTTT. The encoded protein is CATSLLPNTDTQYF.

This clonotype was found a few times. This sequence joins TRBV6-1 and TRBJ1-1; D not resolved. The CDR3 contains 13 residues. Deletions cut 3 bases from V and 6 bases from J, with 11 bases between. The germline V gene encodes CDR1 MNHNS and CDR2 SASEGT. Here the CDR3 DNA reads TGTGCCAGCAGTGAGCTAGGTTGGGCTGAAGCTTTCTTT. Amino acid sequence: CASSELGWAEAFF.

The J gene is TRBJ1-6, the V gene TRBV4-3; D gene unclear. Trimming took off 0 bases at V and 1 base at J, with 7 bases between the two ends. The CDR3 contains 16 residues. CDR1 and CDR2 from the germline V gene are LGHNA and YSLEER. The CDR3 here is CASSQEANSYNSPLHF. CDR3 DNA sequence: TGCGCCAGCAGCCAAGAGGCCAATTCCTATAATTCACCCCTCCACTTT.

This chain uses TRBV16 with TRBJ1-1; weak D call: TRBD1 (5 bases). The CDR3 spans 14 residues. V shed 4 bases and J shed 2 bases, with 11 bases lying between them. Germline V gene sequence: CDR1 KGHSY, CDR2 FQNENV. CDR3 region: CASSRLDINTEAFF. DNA of the CDR3: TGTGCCAGCAGCCGATTGGACATAAACACTGAAGCTTTCTTT.

This clonotype was recorded at least ten times. This chain joins TRBV29-1 and TRBJ2-7; D is unclear. Trimming removed 6 bases at V and 1 base at J, with 10 bases between. This CDR3 is 12 amino acids long. CDR1 is SQVTM and CDR2 is ANQGSEA in the germline V gene. The CDR3 coding sequence is TGCAGCGTCGTGGATCGGTCCTACGAGCAGTACTTC. Residues: CSVVDRSYEQYF.